A selection of T cell receptor beta chains follows, all from one sample in a study of Graves' ophthalmopathy and Graves' hyperthyroidism. TCRdb re-called the multiplex PCR reads through MiXCR, storing one row per CDR3 protein. The sample holds around 1.1 million distinct CDR3 sequences; roughly two fifths are singletons and the top ten take around 10%. Input material: peripheral blood or thyroid tissue (not recorded which). These receptor sequences come from an adult man with Graves' hyperthyroidism. Each CDR3 is given with its conserved first and last residue. D genes are given only for firm matches. Some rows have no size entry. The others give once, few or many, or a class for an expanded clone.

CDR3 DNA | CDR3 protein | D gene | J gene | V gene | clone size
TGTGCCAGCAGCCAAGTCATCCAGGGGGACTACGAGCAGTACTTC | CASSQVIQGDYEQYF | TRBD1 | TRBJ2-7 | TRBV9 | -
TGTGCCATCAGGAAAGGACAGGGAGATCAGCCCCAGCATTTT | CAIRKGQGDQPQHF | TRBD1 | TRBJ1-5 | TRBV10-3 | many
TGTGCCAGCAGACCGGACAGGCGGAACACTGAAGCTTTCTTT | CASRPDRRNTEAFF | TRBD1 | TRBJ1-1 | TRBV7-9 | many
TGTGCTACAGCAACAAACTACGAGCAGTACTTC | CATATNYEQYF | - | TRBJ2-7 | TRBV28 | -
TGTGCCAGCGGGGGGAGTACGTATCAGCCCCAGCATTTT | CASGGSTYQPQHF | - | TRBJ1-5 | TRBV2 | -
TGTGCCAGCAGTTACTCTACGTTGGAAAAACTGTTTTTT | CASSYSTLEKLFF | - | TRBJ1-4 | TRBV6-5 | few
TGTGCCAGCAGTTTGGCGGAGGGTGAAAAACTGTTTTTT | CASSLAEGEKLFF | - | TRBJ1-4 | TRBV27 | few
TGTGCCAGCAGCTTAGCTCGCGGCTACGAGCAGTACTTC | CASSLARGYEQYF | - | TRBJ2-7 | TRBV12-3/TRBV12-4 | many
TGCAGTGCTAGAATGTTGCTCGGCTACACCTTC | CSARMLLGYTF | - | TRBJ1-2 | TRBV20-1 | many
TGTGCCAGCAGTGAAGCAGTGGTCGGTGAGCAGTACTTC | CASSEAVVGEQYF | - | TRBJ2-7 | TRBV2 | -
TGTGCCAGCAGTTTTACTAGTCTAACCGGGGAGCTGTTTTTT | CASSFTSLTGELFF | - | TRBJ2-2 | TRBV27 | -
TGTGCCAGCAGCCAAAGCCGGTCGGGACAGGGGGGAGGCTACACCTTC | CASSQSRSGQGGGYTF | TRBD1 | TRBJ1-2 | TRBV4-2 | few
TGTGCCAGTAGTACAGAGATCCGATCTCTCGAGCAGTACTTC | CASSTEIRSLEQYF | - | TRBJ2-7 | TRBV19 | once
TGTGCCAGTAACGTAGGACAGTTCAATCAGCCCCAGCATTTT | CASNVGQFNQPQHF | - | TRBJ1-5 | TRBV19 | many
TGCAGCGTTGAAGATCGGGGGACAGGGGACGGAAACACCATATATTTT | CSVEDRGTGDGNTIYF | TRBD1 | TRBJ1-3 | TRBV29-1 | -
TGCGCCAGCAGCCAAGGTCCCGGGGGTCAGCCCCAGCATTTT | CASSQGPGGQPQHF | - | TRBJ1-5 | TRBV4-1 | -
TGCAGTGCTAGAGCCCAGACCTCTGGAAACACCATATATTTT | CSARAQTSGNTIYF | - | TRBJ1-3 | TRBV20-1 | -
TGCGCCAGCAGCCAAGGGGCCCGAACGAACACTGAAGCTTTCTTT | CASSQGARTNTEAFF | - | TRBJ1-1 | TRBV4-1 | -
TGTGCCAGCAGACCCGGGACAGGGGGTCCCTACGAGCAGTACTTC | CASRPGTGGPYEQYF | TRBD1 | TRBJ2-7 | TRBV2 | -
TGTGCCAGCATCAACCCGGGACAGGGTCTTGGCTACACCTTC | CASINPGQGLGYTF | TRBD1 | TRBJ1-2 | TRBV6-1 | -
TGTGCCATCAGTGTGGGACAGGGGGCTGACGGCTACACCTTC | CAISVGQGADGYTF | TRBD1 | TRBJ1-2 | TRBV10-3 | many
TGTGCCAGCAGCCCGACAGGGGTTGGGCCTAATGAAAAACTGTTTTTT | CASSPTGVGPNEKLFF | TRBD1 | TRBJ1-4 | TRBV7-2 | -
TGTGCCAGCAGACCAGCCAGGACCAGCTCCTACGAGCAGTACTTC | CASRPARTSSYEQYF | - | TRBJ2-7 | TRBV6-5 | -
TGCAGCGTTGAAGGTCAGGGACAACGCTATGACTATGGCTACACCTTC | CSVEGQGQRYDYGYTF | - | TRBJ1-2 | TRBV29-1 | many
TGCGCCAGCAGCTTGGGGGGATACTCTGGGGCCAACGTCCTGACTTTC | CASSLGGYSGANVLTF | - | TRBJ2-6 | TRBV5-1 | many
TGTGCCAGCAGCGACACTACAGGGCACTATGGCTACACCTTC | CASSDTTGHYGYTF | - | TRBJ1-2 | TRBV7-6 | -
TGTGCCAGCAGTGAAGCCGGGACAGGGCGGGAGACCCAGTACTTC | CASSEAGTGRETQYF | TRBD1 | TRBJ2-5 | TRBV25-1 | -
TGCAGCGTGTACGTGGACCTGAACACTGAAGCTTTC | CSVYVDLNTEAF | - | TRBJ2-6 | TRBV29-1 | -
TGTGCCAGCAGTCCTATAGGACAGGGGCGGGAGACCCAGTACTTC | CASSPIGQGRETQYF | TRBD1 | TRBJ2-5 | TRBV28 | many
TGTGCCAGTAGGCGCAGTTACACTGAAGCTTTCTTT | CASRRSYTEAFF | - | TRBJ1-1 | TRBV19 | many
TGTGCCAGCAGCTTAGAGTCGTCTGGGGTTTTAAATCAGCCCCAGCATTTT | CASSLESSGVLNQPQHF | - | TRBJ1-5 | TRBV11-2 | -
TGTGCCAGCAGTTTAATTGGGGAAAATCAGCCCCAGCATTTT | CASSLIGENQPQHF | - | TRBJ1-5 | TRBV27 | -
TGTGCCAGCAGCTTAGCCCGGGGAACCCACGAGCAGTACTTC | CASSLARGTHEQYF | - | TRBJ2-7 | TRBV7-9 | many
TGCAGTGCTCCCCCCACCGGGACGGCGAAATACGAGCAGTACTTC | CSAPPTGTAKYEQYF | - | TRBJ2-7 | TRBV20-1 | few
TGTGCCAGCAGCGTTGAGAGAGGGACAGGCTATGGCTACACCTTC | CASSVERGTGYGYTF | TRBD1 | TRBJ1-2 | TRBV7-2 | -
TGTGCCAGCAGTACAGGGACAGGCCTCTACGAGCAGTACTTC | CASSTGTGLYEQYF | TRBD1 | TRBJ2-7 | TRBV7-9 | -
TGTGCCAGCAGTGACCCTCGCAACAAGGGTCGGGGAAAACTGTTTTTT | CASSDPRNKGRGKLFF | - | TRBJ1-4 | TRBV6-5 | -
TGTGCCAGCAGCCTAGGTGATTTGCATCCCTCTGGAAACACCATATATTTT | CASSLGDLHPSGNTIYF | - | TRBJ1-3 | TRBV9 | -
TGTGCCAGCAGCTCTTACCGGGACAGGGCTGGTGGCTACACCTTC | CASSSYRDRAGGYTF | TRBD1 | TRBJ1-2 | TRBV7-9 | few
TGTGCCAGCCGAAGGACAGGGTCGTCGCACTATGGCTACACCTTC | CASRRTGSSHYGYTF | TRBD1 | TRBJ1-2 | TRBV7-8 | few
TGCAGCGTTACGGTGAGACTAGCGGGAGTCGGGGAGCAGTACTTC | CSVTVRLAGVGEQYF | TRBD2 | TRBJ2-7 | TRBV29-1 | many
TGTGCCAGCAGCTTGGTAAATCGGGCTGGAAACACCATATATTTT | CASSLVNRAGNTIYF | - | TRBJ1-3 | TRBV7-2 | few
TGTGCCAGCAGTCAACAGGCCTGGGGGTCACCCCTCCACTTT | CASSQQAWGSPLHF | - | TRBJ1-6 | TRBV6-5 | once
TGTGCCAGCAGCGGCCAAGGGGCATCGGGGGGTGGCTACACCTTC | CASSGQGASGGGYTF | - | TRBJ1-2 | TRBV9 | many
TGTGCCAGCAGTGGGTACAACCAAGAGACCCAGTACTTC | CASSGYNQETQYF | - | TRBJ2-5 | TRBV6-5 | -
TGCAGCGTCCAAGGGACGGGCACTGAAGCTTTCTTT | CSVQGTGTEAFF | - | TRBJ1-1 | TRBV29-1 | few
TGCGCCAGCAGCCAAGACACCGGGACAGCAGATCAGCCCCAGCATTTT | CASSQDTGTADQPQHF | TRBD1 | TRBJ1-5 | TRBV4-1 | few
TGCGCCAGCAGCCAATCCATCGGGACAGGGAATTCACCCCTCCACTTT | CASSQSIGTGNSPLHF | TRBD1 | TRBJ1-6 | TRBV4-3 | many